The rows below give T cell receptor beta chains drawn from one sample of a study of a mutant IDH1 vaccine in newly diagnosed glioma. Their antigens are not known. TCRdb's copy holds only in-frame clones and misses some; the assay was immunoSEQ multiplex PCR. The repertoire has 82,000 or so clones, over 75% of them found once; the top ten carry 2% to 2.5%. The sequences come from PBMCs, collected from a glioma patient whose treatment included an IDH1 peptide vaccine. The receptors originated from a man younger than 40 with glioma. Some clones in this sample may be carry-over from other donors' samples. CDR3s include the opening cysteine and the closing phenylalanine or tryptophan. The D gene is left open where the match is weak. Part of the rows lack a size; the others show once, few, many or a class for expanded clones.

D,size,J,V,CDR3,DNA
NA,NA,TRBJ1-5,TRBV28,CARSAGPNDPQHF,TGTGCCAGAAGTGCCGGGCCAAACGATCCCCAGCATTTT
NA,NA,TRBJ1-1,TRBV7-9,CASSLAGLGTEAFF,TGTGCCAGCAGCTTAGCAGGGCTGGGCACTGAAGCTTTCTTT
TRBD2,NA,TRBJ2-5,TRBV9,CASSVDPGGGVQETQYF,TGTGCCAGCAGCGTAGATCCCGGCGGGGGGGTGCAAGAGACCCAGTACTTC
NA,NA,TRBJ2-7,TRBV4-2,CASSQENRREGPYEQYF,TGTGCCAGCAGCCAAGAGAATCGCAGGGAAGGGCCCTACGAGCAGTACTTC
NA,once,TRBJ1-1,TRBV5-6,CASSLARGRVTEAFF,TGTGCCAGCAGCCTTGCCAGGGGACGGGTCACTGAAGCTTTCTTT
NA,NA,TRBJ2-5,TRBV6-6,CASSYSNLPKETQYF,TGTGCCAGCAGTTACTCGAATCTCCCCAAAGAGACCCAGTACTTC
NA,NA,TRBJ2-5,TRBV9,CASSGRITGTQETQYF,TGTGCCAGCAGCGGTCGGATTACCGGGACTCAAGAGACCCAGTACTTC
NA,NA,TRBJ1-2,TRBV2,CASSEGANYGYTF,TGTGCCAGCAGTGAAGGGGCTAACTATGGCTACACCTTC
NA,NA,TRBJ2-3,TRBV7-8,CASSLFTTYTDTQYF,TGTGCCAGCAGCTTATTCACAACCTACACAGATACGCAGTATTTT
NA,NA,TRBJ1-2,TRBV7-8,CASSRDGRYGYTF,TGTGCCAGCAGCCGGGACGGACGCTATGGCTACACCTTC
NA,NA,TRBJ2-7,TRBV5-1,CASSSSYEQYF,TGCGCCAGCAGCTCCTCGTACGAGCAGTACTTC
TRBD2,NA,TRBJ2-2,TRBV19,CASSIQASGSLWGGELFF,TGTGCCAGTAGTATCCAGGCTAGCGGGAGCCTCTGGGGCGGGGAGCTGTTTTTT
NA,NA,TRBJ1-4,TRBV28,CASSFRKGTNEKLFF,TGTGCCAGCAGTTTCCGAAAGGGAACTAATGAAAAACTGTTTTTT
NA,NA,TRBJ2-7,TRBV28,CASSLEVVLERVYEQYF,TGTGCCAGCAGTTTGGAGGTGGTACTGGAGCGGGTCTACGAGCAGTACTTC
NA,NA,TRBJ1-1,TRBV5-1,CASSLAGTVNTEAFF,TGCGCCAGCAGCTTGGCTGGGACGGTTAACACTGAAGCTTTCTTT
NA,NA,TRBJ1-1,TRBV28,CASSLSGEAFF,TGTGCCAGCAGTTTATCGGGTGAAGCTTTCTTT
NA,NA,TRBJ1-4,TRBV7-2,CASSLAPGGEEKLFF,TGTGCCAGCAGCTTAGCGCCGGGGGGCGAGGAAAAACTGTTTTTT
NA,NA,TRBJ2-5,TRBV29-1,CSASLVSQETQYF,TGCAGCGCATCCCTGGTATCCCAAGAGACCCAGTACTTC
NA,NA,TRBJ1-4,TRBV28,CASSFRPNEKLFF,TGTGCCAGCAGTTTCAGGCCGAATGAAAAACTGTTTTTT
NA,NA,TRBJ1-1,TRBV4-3,CASSQDQGTEAFF,TGCGCCAGCAGCCAAGATCAGGGAACTGAAGCTTTCTTT
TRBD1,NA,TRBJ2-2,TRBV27,CASSRQGAVGELFF,TGTGCCAGCAGCAGACAGGGGGCGGTCGGGGAGCTGTTTTTT
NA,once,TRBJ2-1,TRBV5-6,CASVPGTEYNEQFF,TGTGCCAGCGTTCCCGGGACGGAATACAATGAGCAGTTCTTC
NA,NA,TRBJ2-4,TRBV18,CASSSIYRDPKNIQYF,TGTGCCAGCTCTAGCATTTACAGGGATCCCAAAAACATTCAGTACTTC
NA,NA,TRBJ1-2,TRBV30,CAWQGFNYGYTF,TGTGCCTGGCAGGGCTTTAACTATGGCTACACCTTC
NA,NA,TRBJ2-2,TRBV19,CASSIRTQGTGELFF,TGTGCCAGTAGTATCCGGACCCAGGGGACCGGGGAGCTGTTTTTT
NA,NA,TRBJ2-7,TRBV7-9,CASSFSEIATQYF,TGTGCCAGCAGCTTTAGTGAGATTGCTACGCAGTACTTC
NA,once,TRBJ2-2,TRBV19,CASSSGPFGELFF,TGTGCCAGTAGCTCCGGGCCCTTTGGGGAGCTGTTTTTT
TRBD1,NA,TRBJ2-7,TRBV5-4,CASSDPTGGADYEQYF,TGTGCCAGCAGCGATCCAACAGGGGGCGCTGACTACGAGCAGTACTTC
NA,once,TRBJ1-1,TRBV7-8,CASSLEVGTEALF,TGTGCCAGCAGCTTAGAGGTTGGGACTGAAGCTTTGTTT
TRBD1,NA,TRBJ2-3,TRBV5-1,CASSLGTGGRPDTQYF,TGCGCCAGCAGCTTGGGGACAGGGGGCAGACCAGATACGCAGTATTTT
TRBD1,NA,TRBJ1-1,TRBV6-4,CASSVDRGNTEAFF,TGTGCCAGCAGCGTCGACAGGGGGAACACTGAAGCTTTCTTT
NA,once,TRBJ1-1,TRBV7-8,CASSLGGIQWRTEAFF,TGTGCCAGCAGCTTAGGGGGGATACAGTGGCGCACTGAAGCTTTCTTT
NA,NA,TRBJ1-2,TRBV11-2,CASSLDIRAGLDYGYTF,TGTGCCAGCAGCTTAGATATCCGGGCAGGGCTCGACTATGGCTACACCTTC
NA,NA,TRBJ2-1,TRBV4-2,CASSLSPTGGLNEQFF,TGTGCCAGCAGCCTATCTCCGACGGGGGGCCTCAATGAGCAGTTCTTC
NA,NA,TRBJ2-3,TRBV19,CASSSWWDTQYF,TGTGCCAGTAGTTCTTGGTGGGATACGCAGTATTTT
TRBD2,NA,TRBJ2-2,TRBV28,CASRPGLAGLGELFF,TGTGCCAGCAGGCCGGGACTAGCGGGACTCGGGGAGCTGTTTTTT
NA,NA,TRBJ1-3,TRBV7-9,CASSFGGQISGNTIYF,TGTGCCAGCAGCTTTGGAGGGCAGATCTCTGGAAACACCATATATTTT
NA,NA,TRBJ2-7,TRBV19,CASSSRTDLGEQYF,TGTGCCAGTAGTTCCCGGACAGACCTGGGGGAGCAGTACTTC
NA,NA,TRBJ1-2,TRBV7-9,CASSLSRVNGYTF,TGTGCCAGCAGCTTAAGTAGGGTGAATGGCTACACCTTC
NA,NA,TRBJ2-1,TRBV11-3,CASSLGRTDYNEQFF,TGTGCCAGCAGCTTAGGGAGGACTGACTACAATGAGCAGTTCTTC
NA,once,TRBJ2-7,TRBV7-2,CASSLGGGIDEQYF,TGTGCCAGCAGCTTAGGTGGTGGGATCGACGAGCAGTACTTC
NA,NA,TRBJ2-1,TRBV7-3,CASSPPTGEQFF,TGTGCCAGCAGCCCACCGACGGGTGAGCAGTTCTTC
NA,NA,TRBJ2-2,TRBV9,CASSVGGSNTGELFF,TGTGCCAGCAGCGTAGGCGGTAGCAACACCGGGGAGCTGTTTTTT
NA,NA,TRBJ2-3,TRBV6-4,CASQRDRNTDTQYF,TGTGCCAGCCAGAGGGACCGTAACACAGATACGCAGTATTTT
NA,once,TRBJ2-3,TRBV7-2,CASSLRLTLSSTDTQYF,TGTGCCAGCAGCTTACGGCTCACCCTTTCTAGCACAGATACGCAGTATTTT
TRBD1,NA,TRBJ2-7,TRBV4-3,CASSQDWGTGGLEQYF,TGCGCCAGCAGCCAAGATTGGGGGACAGGGGGCCTCGAGCAGTACTTC
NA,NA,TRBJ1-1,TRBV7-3,CASSLRAWGEAFF,TGTGCCAGCAGCTTGCGGGCTTGGGGTGAAGCTTTCTTT
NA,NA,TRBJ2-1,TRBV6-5,CASSYDGAEQFF,TGTGCCAGCAGTTACGATGGGGCTGAGCAGTTCTTC
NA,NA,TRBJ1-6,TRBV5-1,CASTPGGSYNSPLHF,TGCGCCAGCACCCCGGGGGGGTCCTATAATTCACCCCTCCACTTT
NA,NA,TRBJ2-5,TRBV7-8,CASSLVRRVETQYF,TGTGCCAGCAGCTTAGTGCGCCGAGTGGAGACCCAGTACTTC
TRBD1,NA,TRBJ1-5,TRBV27,CASSPRDRGGQPQHF,TGTGCCAGCAGTCCCCGGGACAGGGGCGGTCAGCCCCAGCATTTT
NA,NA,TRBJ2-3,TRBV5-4,CASSLAPFGDTQYF,TGTGCCAGCAGCTTAGCCCCCTTCGGGGATACGCAATATTTT
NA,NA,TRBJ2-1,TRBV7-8,CASSLFKSASYNEQFF,TGTGCCAGCAGCTTATTTAAATCGGCGAGCTACAATGAGCAGTTCTTC
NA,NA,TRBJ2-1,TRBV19,CASSTYNEQFF,TGTGCCAGTAGTACGTACAATGAGCAGTTCTTC
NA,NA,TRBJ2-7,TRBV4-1,CASSQDLGGTPYEQYF,TGCGCCAGCAGCCAAGACCTGGGGGGAACTCCCTACGAGCAGTACTTC